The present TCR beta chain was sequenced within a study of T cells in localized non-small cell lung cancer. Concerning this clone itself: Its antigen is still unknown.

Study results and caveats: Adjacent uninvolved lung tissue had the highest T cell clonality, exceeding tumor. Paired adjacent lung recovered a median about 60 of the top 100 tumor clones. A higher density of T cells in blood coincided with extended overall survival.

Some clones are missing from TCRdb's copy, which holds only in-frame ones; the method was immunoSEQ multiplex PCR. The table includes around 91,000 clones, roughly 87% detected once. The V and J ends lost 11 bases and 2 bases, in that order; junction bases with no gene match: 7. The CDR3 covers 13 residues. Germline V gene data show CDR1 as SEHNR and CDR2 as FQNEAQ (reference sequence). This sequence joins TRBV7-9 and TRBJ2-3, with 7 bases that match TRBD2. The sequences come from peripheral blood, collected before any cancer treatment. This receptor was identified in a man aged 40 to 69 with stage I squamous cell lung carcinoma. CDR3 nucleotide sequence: TGTGCCGGTCAAGCGGGGACCACAGATACGCAGTATTTT. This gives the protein CAGQAGTTDTQYF. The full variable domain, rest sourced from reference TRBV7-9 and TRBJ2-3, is DTGVSQNPRHKITKRGQNVTFRCDPISEHNRLYWYRQTLGQGPEFLTYFQNEAQLEKSRLLSDRFSAERPKGSFSTLEIQRTEQGDSAMYLCAGQAGTTDTQYFGPGTRLTVL.